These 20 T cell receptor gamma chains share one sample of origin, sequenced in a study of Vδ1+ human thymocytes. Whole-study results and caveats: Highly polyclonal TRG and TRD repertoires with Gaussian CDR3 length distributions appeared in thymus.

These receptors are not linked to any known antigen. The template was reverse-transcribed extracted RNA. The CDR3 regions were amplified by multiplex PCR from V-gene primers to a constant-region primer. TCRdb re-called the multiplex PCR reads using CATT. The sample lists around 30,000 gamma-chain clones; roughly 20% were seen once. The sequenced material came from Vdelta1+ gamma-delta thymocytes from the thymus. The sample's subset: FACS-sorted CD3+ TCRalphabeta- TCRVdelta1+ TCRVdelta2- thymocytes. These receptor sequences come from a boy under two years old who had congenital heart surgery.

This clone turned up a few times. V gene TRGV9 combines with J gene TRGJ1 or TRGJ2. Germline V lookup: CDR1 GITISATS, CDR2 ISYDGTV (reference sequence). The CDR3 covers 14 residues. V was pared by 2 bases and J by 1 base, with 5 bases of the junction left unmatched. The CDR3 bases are TGTGCCTTGTGGGAGGGGGTAAATTATTATAAGAAACTCTTT. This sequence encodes CALWEGVNYYKKLF.

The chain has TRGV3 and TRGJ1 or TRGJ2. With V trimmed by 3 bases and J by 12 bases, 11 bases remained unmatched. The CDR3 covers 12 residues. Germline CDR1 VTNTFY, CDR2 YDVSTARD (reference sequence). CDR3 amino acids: CATWDGSRGKLF. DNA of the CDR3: TGTGCCACCTGGGACGGCAGCAGGGGGAAACTCTTT.

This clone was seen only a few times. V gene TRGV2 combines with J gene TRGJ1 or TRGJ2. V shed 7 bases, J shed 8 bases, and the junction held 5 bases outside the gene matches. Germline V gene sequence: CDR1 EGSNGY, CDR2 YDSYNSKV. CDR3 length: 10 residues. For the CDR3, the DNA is TGTGCCACCTGCGGGCATAAGAAACTCTTT. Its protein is CATCGHKKLF.

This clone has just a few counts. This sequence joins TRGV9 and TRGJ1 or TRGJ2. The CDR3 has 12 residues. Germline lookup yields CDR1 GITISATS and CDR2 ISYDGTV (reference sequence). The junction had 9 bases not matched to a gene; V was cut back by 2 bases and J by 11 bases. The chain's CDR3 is CALWEGVVEKLF. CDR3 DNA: TGTGCCTTGTGGGAGGGCGTTGTGGAGAAACTCTTT.

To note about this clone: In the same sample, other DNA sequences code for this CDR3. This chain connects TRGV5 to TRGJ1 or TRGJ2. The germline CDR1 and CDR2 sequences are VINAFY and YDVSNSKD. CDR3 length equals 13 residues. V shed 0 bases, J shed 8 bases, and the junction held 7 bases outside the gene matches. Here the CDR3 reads CATWDRLTNKKLF. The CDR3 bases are TGTGCCACCTGGGACAGGCTTACAAATAAGAAACTCTTT.

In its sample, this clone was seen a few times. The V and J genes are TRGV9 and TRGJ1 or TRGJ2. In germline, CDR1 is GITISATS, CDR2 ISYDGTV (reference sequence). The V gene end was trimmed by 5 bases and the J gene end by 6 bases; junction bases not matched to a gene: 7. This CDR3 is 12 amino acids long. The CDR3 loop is CALWVAIYKKLF. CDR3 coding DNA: TGTGCCTTGTGGGTAGCCATTTATAAGAAACTCTTT.

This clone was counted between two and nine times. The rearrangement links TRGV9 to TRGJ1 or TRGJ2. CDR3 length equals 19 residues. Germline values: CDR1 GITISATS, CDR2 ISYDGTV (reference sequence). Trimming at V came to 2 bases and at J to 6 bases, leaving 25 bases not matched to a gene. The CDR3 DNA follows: TGTGCCTTGTGGGAGGCACCGCCGGCTTTCAGAGGTGACGGTTATAAGAAACTCTTT. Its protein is CALWEAPPAFRGDGYKKLF.

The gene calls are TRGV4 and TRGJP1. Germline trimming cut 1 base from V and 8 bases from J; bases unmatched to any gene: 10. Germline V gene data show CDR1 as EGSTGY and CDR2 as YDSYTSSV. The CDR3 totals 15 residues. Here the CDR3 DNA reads TGTGCCACCTGGGATGGTCCCATGGACGGTTGGTTCAAGATATTT. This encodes CATWDGPMDGWFKIF.

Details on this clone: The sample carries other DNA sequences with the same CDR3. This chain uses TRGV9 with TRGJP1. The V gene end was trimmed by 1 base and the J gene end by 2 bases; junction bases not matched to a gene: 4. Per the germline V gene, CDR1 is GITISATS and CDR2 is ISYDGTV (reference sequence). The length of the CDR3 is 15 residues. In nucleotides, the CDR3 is TGTGCCTTGTGGGAGGTTAGGACCACTGGTTGGTTCAAGATATTT. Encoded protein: CALWEVRTTGWFKIF.

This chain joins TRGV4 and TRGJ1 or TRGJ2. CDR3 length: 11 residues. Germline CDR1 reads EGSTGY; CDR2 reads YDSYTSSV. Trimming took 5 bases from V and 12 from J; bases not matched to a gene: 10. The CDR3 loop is CATWGEKRKLF. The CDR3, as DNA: TGTGCCACCTGGGGGGAAAAGAGGAAACTCTTT.

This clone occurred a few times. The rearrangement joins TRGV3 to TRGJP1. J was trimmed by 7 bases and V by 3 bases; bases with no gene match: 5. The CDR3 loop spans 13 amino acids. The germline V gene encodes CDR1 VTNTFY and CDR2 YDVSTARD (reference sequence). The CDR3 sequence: CATWDGFGWFKIF. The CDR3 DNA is TGTGCCACCTGGGACGGTTTTGGTTGGTTCAAGATATTT.

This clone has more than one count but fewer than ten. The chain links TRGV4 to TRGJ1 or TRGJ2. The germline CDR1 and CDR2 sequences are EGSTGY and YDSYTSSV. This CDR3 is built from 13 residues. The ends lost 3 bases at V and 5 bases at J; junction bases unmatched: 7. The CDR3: CATWDQPNYKKLF. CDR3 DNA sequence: TGTGCCACCTGGGATCAACCTAATTATAAGAAACTCTTT.

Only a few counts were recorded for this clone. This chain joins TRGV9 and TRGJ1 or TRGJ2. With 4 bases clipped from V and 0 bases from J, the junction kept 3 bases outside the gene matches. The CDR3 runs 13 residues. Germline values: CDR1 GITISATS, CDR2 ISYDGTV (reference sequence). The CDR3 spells CALWDKNYYKKLF. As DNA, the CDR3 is TGTGCCTTGTGGGATAAGAATTATTATAAGAAACTCTTT.

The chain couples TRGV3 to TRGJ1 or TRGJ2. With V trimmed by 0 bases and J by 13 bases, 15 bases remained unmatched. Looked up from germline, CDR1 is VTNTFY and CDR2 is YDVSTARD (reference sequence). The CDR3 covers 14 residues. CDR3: CATWDRPRGPLKLF. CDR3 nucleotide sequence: TGTGCCACCTGGGACAGGCCCCGGGGGCCCCTTAAACTCTTT.

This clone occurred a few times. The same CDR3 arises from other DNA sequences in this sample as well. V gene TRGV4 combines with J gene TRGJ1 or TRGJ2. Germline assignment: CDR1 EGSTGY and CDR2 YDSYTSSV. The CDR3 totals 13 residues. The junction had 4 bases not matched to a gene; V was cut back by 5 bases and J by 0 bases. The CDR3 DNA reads TGTGCCACCTGGGGGTCGAATTATTATAAGAAACTCTTT. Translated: CATWGSNYYKKLF.

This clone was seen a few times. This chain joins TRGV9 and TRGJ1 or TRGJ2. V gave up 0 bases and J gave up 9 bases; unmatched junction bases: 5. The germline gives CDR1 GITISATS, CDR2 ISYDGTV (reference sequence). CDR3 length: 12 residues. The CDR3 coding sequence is TGTGCCTTGTGGGAGGTGCCGGCTAAGAAACTCTTT. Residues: CALWEVPAKKLF.

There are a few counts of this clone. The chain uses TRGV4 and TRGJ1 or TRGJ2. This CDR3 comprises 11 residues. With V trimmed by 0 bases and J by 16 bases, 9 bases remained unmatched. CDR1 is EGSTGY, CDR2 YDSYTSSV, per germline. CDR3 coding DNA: TGTGCCACCTGGGATGGGCTTAGGGGTCTCTTT. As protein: CATWDGLRGLF.

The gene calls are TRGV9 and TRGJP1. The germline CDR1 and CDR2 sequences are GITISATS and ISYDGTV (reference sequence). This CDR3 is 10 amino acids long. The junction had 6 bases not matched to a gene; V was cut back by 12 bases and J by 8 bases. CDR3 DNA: TGTGCCACGGGGGGTTGGTTCAAGATATTT. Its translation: CATGGWFKIF.

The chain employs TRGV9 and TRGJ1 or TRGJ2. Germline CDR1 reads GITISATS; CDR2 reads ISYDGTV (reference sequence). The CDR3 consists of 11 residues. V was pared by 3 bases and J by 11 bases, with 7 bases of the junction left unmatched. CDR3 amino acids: CALWENGEKLF. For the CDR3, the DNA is TGTGCCTTGTGGGAGAATGGGGAGAAACTCTTT.

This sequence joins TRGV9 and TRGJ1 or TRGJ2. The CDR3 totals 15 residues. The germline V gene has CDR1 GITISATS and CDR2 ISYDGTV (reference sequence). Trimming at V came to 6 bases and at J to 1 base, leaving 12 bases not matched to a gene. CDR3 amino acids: CALWQRPFNYYKKLF. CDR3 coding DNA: TGTGCCTTGTGGCAGCGCCCTTTTAATTATTATAAGAAACTCTTT.